The 23 T cell receptor beta chains in this list originate from one sample, sequenced in a study of blood T cells in healthy people across ages. The use of a sample-barcoded 5' primer and a J-beta primer mix characterized a second PCR of about 6 to 12 cycles. TCRdb fed the 5' RACE reads into MiXCR, producing one record per CDR3 protein. The sample yields 780,000 or so distinct CDR3 sequences, more than 55% seen once. The material sequenced was blood. The source of these receptors is a man aged 40-49 years in good health.

This clonotype occurred a few times. The chain joins TRBV7-2 to TRBJ2-4; the D gene is possibly TRBD2 (6 bases). Deletions cut 5 bases from V and 0 bases from J, with 26 bases between. Germline V gene sequence: CDR1 SGHTA, CDR2 FQGNSA. The CDR3 covers 20 residues. The CDR3 DNA reads TGTGCCAGCAGCGCCGTTACGTCGCGGGACGCCGTTTCAGCCAAAAACATTCAGTACTTC. It is translated as CASSAVTSRDAVSAKNIQYF.

The J gene is TRBJ2-1, the V gene TRBV2; maybe TRBD1 (6 bases). Trimming pared 0 bases from V and 6 bases from J, leaving 9 bases between. The CDR3 contains 14 residues. The germline V gene encodes CDR1 SNHLY and CDR2 FYNNEI. Here the CDR3 reads CASSEAAGANEQFF. DNA for the CDR3: TGTGCCAGCAGTGAAGCAGCAGGGGCCAATGAGCAGTTCTTC.

The V gene is TRBV2, the J gene TRBJ1-5; possible D gene TRBD1, 6 bases. Trimming stripped 6 bases from V and 0 bases from J, with 24 bases between. Germline V CDR1 and CDR2: SNHLY, FYNNEI. The CDR3 runs to 19 residues. CDR3 sequence (DNA): TGTGCCAGCAGGCGCAGAGGGGGGCCGACCTCATATAGCAATCAGCCCCAGCATTTT. This encodes CASRRRGGPTSYSNQPQHF.

In its sample, this clonotype was seen once. The chain joins TRBV29-1 to TRBJ2-1, with 7 bases identical to TRBD2. CDR1 and CDR2 (germline): SQVTM, ANQGSEA. The CDR3 runs 14 residues. Trimming removed 2 bases from V and 8 bases from J; junction bases left unmatched: 9. The CDR3 region is CSVETRLAGDEQFF. CDR3 DNA sequence: TGCAGCGTTGAAACCCGACTAGCTGGCGATGAGCAGTTCTTC.

The rearrangement joins TRBV6-5 to TRBJ2-7; D gene unclear. With 8 bases removed from V and 2 bases from J, the gap between germline ends came to 16 bases. Germline values: CDR1 MNHEY, CDR2 SVGAGI. The CDR3 consists of 14 residues. The CDR3 coding sequence is TGTGCCAGCGTCACTGACCTGCCTCCCTACGAGCAGTACTTC. It encodes CASVTDLPPYEQYF.

In this sample, this clonotype turned up a few times. J is TRBJ1-2 and V is TRBV28; 8 bases align to TRBD1. The CDR3 is made up of 15 amino acids. The V gene's germline CDR1 is MDHEN and CDR2 SYDVKM. V shed 3 bases and J 6 bases; nucleotides not matched to a gene: 9. DNA for the CDR3: TGTGCCAGCAGTTTCCGGGCAGGGGGCGTAAATGGCTACACCTTC. Its translation: CASSFRAGGVNGYTF.

The chain uses TRBV18 and TRBJ2-7; 8 bases line up with TRBD1. This CDR3 comprises 14 residues. Losses at the gene ends were 4 bases for V and 6 bases for J; bases not matched to a gene: 8. Germline CDR1 is KGHSH and CDR2 is LQKENI. CDR3 protein: CASSQGTGRREQYF. CDR3 nucleotide sequence: TGTGCCAGCTCACAAGGGACAGGAAGACGCGAGCAGTACTTC.

This chain connects TRBV28 to TRBJ1-2; D not certain. CDR1 MDHEN and CDR2 SYDVKM come from the germline V gene. V was clipped by 6 bases and J by 6 bases, with 26 bases between them. The CDR3 has 17 amino acids. The CDR3 loop reads CASSTPAVPNHLHGYTF. The CDR3 coding sequence is TGTGCCAGCAGCACCCCCGCAGTTCCCAACCACCTCCATGGCTACACCTTC.

The chain recombines TRBV6-1 with TRBJ2-3, with D perhaps assigned TRBD1 or TRBD2 (5 bases each). V lost 3 bases and J lost 0, with 13 bases in between. From germline, CDR1 is MNHNS and CDR2 SASEGT. This CDR3 is 16 amino acids long. This chain's CDR3 is CASSEAGRTSTDTQYF. The DNA of the CDR3 is TGTGCCAGCAGTGAGGCGGGCCGGACAAGCACAGATACGCAGTATTTT.

A few counts support this clonotype. The chain links TRBV4-3 to TRBJ2-1, with TRBD2 identical over 14 bases. The CDR3 totals 19 residues. V trimming: 0 bases; J trimming: 7 bases; junction bases outside the gene matches: 11. CDR1 is LGHNA, CDR2 YSLEER, per germline. The CDR3: CASSQDPGTSGSYFNEQFF. CDR3 nucleotides: TGCGCCAGCAGCCAAGACCCCGGGACTAGCGGGAGTTATTTTAATGAGCAGTTCTTC.

This chain joins TRBV6-1 and TRBJ1-1; 7 positions agree with TRBD1. Germline V gene data show CDR1 as MNHNS and CDR2 as SASEGT. The CDR3 is 14 amino acids. Unmatched junction bases numbered 5, after V lost 6 bases and J lost 1 base. The CDR3 region is CASRGQTGNTEAFF. DNA of the CDR3: TGTGCCAGCAGGGGACAGACAGGGAACACTGAAGCTTTCTTT.

The chain employs TRBV5-1 and TRBJ2-2; D gene unclear. This CDR3 region has 14 residues. The germline V gene encodes CDR1 SGHRS and CDR2 YFSETQ. The V and J ends lost 6 bases and 0 bases respectively, with 9 bases between them. DNA of the CDR3: TGCGCCAGCAATGGGCGTGCGAACACCGGGGAGCTGTTTTTT. Protein product: CASNGRANTGELFF. The variable domain in full, with the rest retrieved from reference TRBV5-1 and TRBJ2-2, is KAGVTQTPRYLIKTRGQQVTLSCSPISGHRSVSWYQQTPGQGLQFLFEYFSETQRNKGNFPGRFSGRQFSNSRSEMNVSTLELGDSALYLCASNGRANTGELFFGEGSRLTVL.

The chain couples TRBV20-1 to TRBJ1-2, with D unresolved. Germline CDR1 is DFQATT and CDR2 is SNEGSKA (reference sequence). The CDR3 loop spans 14 amino acids. With 1 base removed from V and 4 bases from J, the gap between germline ends came to 13 bases. CDR3 in DNA: TGCAGTGCTAGAGCCGCGGACGTGGGCTATGGCTACACCTTC. It translates to CSARAADVGYGYTF.

The rearrangement joins TRBV9 to TRBJ2-7; D is undetermined. Germline loops: CDR1 SGDLS, CDR2 YYNGEE. V dropped 0 bases and J dropped 2 bases, with 12 bases sitting between them. The CDR3 sequence is 15 residues long. This CDR3 is CASSVDPADAYEQYF. CDR3 in DNA: TGTGCCAGCAGCGTAGATCCAGCCGACGCCTACGAGCAGTACTTC.

The J gene is TRBJ2-4, the V gene TRBV5-1; D is perhaps TRBD1 or TRBD2 (5 bases each). This CDR3 contains 19 residues. Trimming stripped 2 bases from V and 1 base from J, with 22 bases between. In germline, CDR1 is SGHRS, CDR2 YFSETQ. In nucleotides, the CDR3 is TGCGCCAGCAGCTTCCGCCATGGTCGGGACCTGGGGGCCAAAAACATTCAGTACTTC. Encoded protein: CASSFRHGRDLGAKNIQYF.

This chain connects TRBV20-1 to TRBJ2-7, with a weak D call TRBD1 (5 bases). Trimming stripped 3 bases from V and 3 bases from J, with 9 bases between. This CDR3 is built from 12 residues. The germline V gene has CDR1 DFQATT and CDR2 SNEGSKA (reference sequence). The chain's CDR3 is CSASSDSYEQYF. For the CDR3, the DNA is TGCAGTGCTAGCTCCGACAGCTACGAGCAGTACTTC.

The chain combines TRBV29-1 with TRBJ2-5, with D possibly TRBD2 on 6 matching bases. The J call is uncertain, as TRBJ2-4 better fits the DNA end. This CDR3 comprises 15 residues. Germline values: CDR1 SQVTM, CDR2 ANQGSEA. The CDR3 region has the DNA TGCAGCGTTTTAGGATCCCCCCGGGGGAAAAACATTCAGTACTTC. Translation gives CSVLGSPRGKNIQYF.

This clonotype was seen a handful of times. This rearrangement joins TRBV29-1 to TRBJ2-7, with D perhaps TRBD1 (5 bases). The germline CDR1 and CDR2 sequences are SQVTM and ANQGSEA. V lost 6 bases, J lost 0 bases, and 9 bases lay in between. There are 12 residues in the CDR3. The CDR3 DNA reads TGCAGCGTAAGGGGATCCTCCTACGAGCAGTACTTC. Amino acids: CSVRGSSYEQYF.

J is TRBJ2-6 and V is TRBV15; D is undetermined. This CDR3 contains 16 residues. The germline V and J ends were trimmed by 0 bases and 2 bases, with 8 bases remaining between them. Germline CDR1 and CDR2: LNHNV and YYDKDF (reference sequence). The CDR3, as DNA: TGTGCCACCAGCAGAGATCCGGCAGCTGGGGCCAACGTCCTGACTTTC. The encoded protein is CATSRDPAAGANVLTF.

This clonotype was observed a single time. The chain links TRBV2 to TRBJ2-1; TRBD2 aligns across 13 bases. The CDR3 sequence is 17 residues long. Trimming removed 7 bases from V and 12 bases from J; junction bases left unmatched: 18. Germline CDR1 is SNHLY and CDR2 is FYNNEI. This chain's CDR3 is CASIRLAGGPETEGQFF. The CDR3 DNA sequence: TGTGCCAGCATTAGACTAGCGGGGGGCCCCGAGACGGAAGGGCAGTTCTTC. The full variable domain, completed using reference TRBV2 and TRBJ2-1, is EPEVTQTPSHQVTQMGQEVILRCVPISNHLYFYWYRQILGQKVEFLVSFYNNEISEKSEIFDDQFSVERPDGSNFTLKIRSTKLEDSAMYFCASIRLAGGPETEGQFFGPGTRLTVL.

This chain uses TRBV5-1 with TRBJ2-7; no reliable D call. This CDR3 has 13 amino acids. V was pared by 1 base and J by 4 bases, with 9 bases between. Germline-derived CDR1 and CDR2 are SGHRS and YFSETQ. CDR3 sequence reads: CASSLMGSYEQYF. The CDR3 region has the DNA TGCGCCAGCAGCTTGATGGGTAGTTACGAGCAGTACTTC.

The V call is TRBV20-1, the J call TRBJ1-5, with D hard to call. The CDR3 is 17 residues long. Per germline, CDR1 DFQATT and CDR2 SNEGSKA (reference sequence). The ends were cut back, 0 bases at V and 6 bases at J, with 21 bases in the middle. The DNA for the CDR3 is TGCAGTGCTAGAGATTCGGACTCCGCCCGGATCGTTCAGCCCCAGCATTTT. It codes for CSARDSDSARIVQPQHF.

This clonotype was recorded a few times. The chain combines TRBV28 with TRBJ2-4; D tentatively reads TRBD1 or TRBD2 (6 bases each). The DNA end is a closer match to TRBJ2-5, so the J assignment may be wrong. The germline V gene has CDR1 MDHEN and CDR2 SYDVKM. The CDR3 runs to 13 residues. CDR3: CASFPGGSQTQYF. The CDR3 DNA reads as TGTGCCAGCTTTCCCGGGGGCTCGCAGACCCAGTACTTC.